A single sample is the source of the 16 T cell receptor beta chains below, sequenced in a study of T-cell reconstitution after alpha-beta-depleted transplantation in children. Preparation of the TCRbeta library was carried out with unique molecular identifiers. TCRdb analysed the PCR reads with MiXCR anew, one entry per CDR3 protein. In the table there are 75,000 to 100,000 distinct CDR3 sequences, roughly 7.7% of which are singletons. The sample consisted of PBMCs from the stem cell graft donor, taken from the stem cell graft. Every receptor here comes from a human donor who donated a stem cell graft to a child with congenital amegakaryocytic thrombocytopenia.

This clonotype was detected ten times or more. The chain recombines TRBV7-2 with TRBJ2-7; 9 nucleotides match TRBD1. The CDR3 totals 14 residues. Trimming removed 4 bases from V and 5 bases from J; junction bases left unmatched: 6. From germline, CDR1 is SGHTA and CDR2 FQGNSA. The DNA for the CDR3 is TGTGCCAGCAGCTCCGGGACAGGGCTACACGAGCAGTACTTC. Translated, it gives CASSSGTGLHEQYF. Drawing the rest from reference TRBV7-2 and TRBJ2-7, the complete variable domain is GAGVSQSPSNKVTEKGKDVELRCDPISGHTALYWYRQSLGQGLEFLIYFQGNSAPDKSGLPSDRFSAERTGGSVSTLTIQRTQQEDSAVYLCASSSGTGLHEQYFGPGTRLTVT.

This clonotype showed up just a few times. CDR3 in DNA: TGCGCCAGCAGCTTGGCGGGGCTAACAGATACGCAGTATTTT. This sequence encodes CASSLAGLTDTQYF. The gene calls are TRBV5-1 and TRBJ2-3; D may be TRBD1 or TRBD2 (5 bases each). Germline V gene data show CDR1 as SGHRS and CDR2 as YFSETQ. The CDR3 is 14 residues long. V lost 0 bases, J lost 3 bases, and 8 bases lay in between.

This clonotype was seen at least ten times. The chain links TRBV29-1 to TRBJ2-3, with TRBD1 matching 8 bases. With V trimmed by 7 bases and J by 4 bases, 1 base remained unmatched. Germline V lookup: CDR1 SQVTM, CDR2 ANQGSEA. CDR3 length equals 11 residues. The CDR3 loop is CSAQGADTQYF. The DNA of the CDR3 is TGCAGCGCACAGGGGGCAGATACGCAGTATTTT.

This clonotype was seen at least ten times. The J gene is TRBJ2-7, the V gene TRBV20-1; a weak D match, TRBD2 (5 bases). Trimming took 3 bases from V and 2 from J, leaving 14 bases between them. CDR1 and CDR2 from the germline V gene are DFQATT and SNEGSKA (reference sequence). This CDR3 spans 14 amino acids. CDR3 DNA: TGCAGTGCTAGGTCATTTAGCGAGACCTACGAGCAGTACTTC. The encoded protein is CSARSFSETYEQYF.

In this sample, this clonotype turned up once. The chain joins TRBV5-1 to TRBJ2-7, with 13 bases fitting TRBD2. Germline CDR1 and CDR2: SGHRS and YFSETQ. The CDR3 length is 18 residues. After removal of 1 base from V and 0 bases from J, the junction contained 7 bases not matched to a gene. The CDR3 loop reads CASSLFGLAGDTSYEQYF. The CDR3 region has the DNA TGCGCCAGCAGCTTGTTTGGACTAGCGGGGGACACCTCCTACGAGCAGTACTTC.

This clonotype was picked up many times. The chain carries TRBV20-1 and TRBJ1-1; TRBD1 matches 9 bases. CDR1 and CDR2 (germline): DFQATT, SNEGSKA (reference sequence). The CDR3 extends over 14 amino acids. The V gene end was trimmed by 2 bases and the J gene end by 8 bases; junction bases not matched to a gene: 9. The CDR3 nucleotides read TGCAGTGCTAGATATCCAGGGACAGGGCTAGAAGCTTTCTTT. Its translation is CSARYPGTGLEAFF.

There are many counts of this clonotype. DNA of the CDR3: TGTGCCAGCAGAAGGTTGAACACTGAGCAGTTCTTC. It yields the protein CASRRLNTEQFF. The chain has TRBV28 and TRBJ2-1; D is undetermined. Germline V gives CDR1 MDHEN, CDR2 SYDVKM. V was pared by 6 bases and J by 9 bases, with 12 bases between. The CDR3 sequence is 12 residues long.

In this sample, this clonotype turned up many times. This rearrangement joins TRBV5-1 to TRBJ2-7; maybe TRBD2 (7 bases). Deletions cut 1 base from V and 4 bases from J, with 12 bases between. This CDR3 has 14 amino acids. CDR1 and CDR2 (germline): SGHRS, YFSETQ. The CDR3: CASSLRGGSYEQYF. DNA of the CDR3: TGCGCCAGCAGCTTGAGGGGGGGAAGTTACGAGCAGTACTTC. The variable domain in full, with the rest retrieved from reference TRBV5-1 and TRBJ2-7, is KAGVTQTPRYLIKTRGQQVTLSCSPISGHRSVSWYQQTPGQGLQFLFEYFSETQRNKGNFPGRFSGRQFSNSRSEMNVSTLELGDSALYLCASSLRGGSYEQYFGPGTRLTVT.

This clonotype was picked up many times. The J gene is TRBJ2-1, the V gene TRBV10-3, with no clear D. The CDR3 is 13 residues long. Germline V gene sequence: CDR1 ENHRY, CDR2 SYGVKD. The ends were cut back, 4 bases at V and 8 bases at J, with 12 bases in the middle. The CDR3 region has the DNA TGTGCCATCAGTGTGGGTATTTGGGATGAGCAGTTCTTC. It encodes CAISVGIWDEQFF.

This clonotype was observed many times. The chain uses TRBV5-1 and TRBJ1-5; no firm D call. The CDR3 covers 15 residues. The V end was cut by 0 bases, the J end by 10 bases, with 17 bases between. Germline V gives CDR1 SGHRS, CDR2 YFSETQ. The CDR3 is CASSLVPGGADPQHF. The CDR3 DNA follows: TGCGCCAGCAGCTTGGTACCGGGCGGTGCAGACCCCCAGCATTTT.

This clonotype was observed many times. The genes are TRBV5-1 and TRBJ2-3; D not certain. This CDR3 is 14 amino acids long. Deletions cut 5 bases from V and 2 bases from J, with 12 bases between. Per the germline V gene, CDR1 is SGHRS and CDR2 is YFSETQ. The chain's CDR3 is CASRGSFFTDTQYF. In DNA form, the CDR3 reads TGCGCCAGCAGAGGCAGCTTTTTCACAGATACGCAGTATTTT.

This clonotype has a count of ten or more. The J gene is TRBJ2-1, the V gene TRBV12-3 or TRBV12-4; 10 positions match TRBD2. Trimming cost V 5 bases and J 6 bases; bases outside gene matches: 10. This CDR3 is 16 amino acids long. The CDR3 reads CASSPGSGGGINEQFF. CDR3 bases: TGTGCCAGCAGTCCAGGGAGCGGGGGGGGTATCAATGAGCAGTTCTTC.

This clonotype was seen many times. The V gene is TRBV6-5, the J gene TRBJ1-2, with TRBD1 matching 8 bases. Germline assignment: CDR1 MNHEY and CDR2 SVGAGI. V lost 6 bases, J lost 6 bases, and 12 bases stayed unmatched. This CDR3 is 15 amino acids long. CDR3 region: CASSPLGQGRDGYTF. The CDR3 bases are TGTGCCAGCAGCCCGCTAGGACAGGGTCGAGATGGCTACACCTTC.

This clonotype was found a few times. The genes are TRBV6-1 and TRBJ2-2; the D is unclear. This CDR3 has 15 amino acids. Trimming removed 9 bases from V and 6 bases from J, with 20 bases in between. Germline CDR1 is MNHNS and CDR2 is SASEGT. CDR3 residues: CASSSLNRRSGELFF. In DNA, the CDR3 is TGTGCCAGTTCCTCTTTAAACCGACGGTCCGGGGAGCTGTTTTTT.

This clonotype was found many times. The V gene is TRBV27, the J gene TRBJ1-4, with D perhaps TRBD1 (6 bases). CDR3 size: 13 residues. Germline values: CDR1 MNHEY, CDR2 SMNVEV (reference sequence). Trimming took 9 bases from V and 5 from J, leaving 13 bases between them. The CDR3: CASATGNNEKLFF. The CDR3 region has the DNA TGTGCCAGTGCGACAGGAAACAATGAAAAACTGTTTTTT.

In this sample, this clonotype turned up many times. The chain uses TRBV5-1 and TRBJ1-5, with a possible D match to TRBD1 (5 bases). Germline lookup yields CDR1 SGHRS and CDR2 YFSETQ. Trimming shortened V by 0 bases and J by 0 bases, and 7 bases separated the two germline ends. This CDR3 region has 15 residues. Written as DNA, the CDR3 is TGCGCCAGCAGCTTGGACGGGGGTAGCAATCAGCCCCAGCATTTT. Amino acid sequence: CASSLDGGSNQPQHF.